The rows below give T cell receptor beta chains drawn from one sample of a study of blood T cell repertoires in COVID-19. The table came from immunoSEQ multiplex PCR; TCRdb's copy has only in-frame clones and leaves some out. The data contain approximately 220,000 clones, 65% to 90% of them singletons. Sequencing input: PBMCs or T cells enriched from blood (not recorded which). These TCRs come from a woman aged 40 to 55 with acute COVID-19. CDR3s include the opening cysteine and the closing phenylalanine or tryptophan. Each record gives: CDR3 length, D gene, clone size, J gene, V gene, CDR3 DNA, CDR3 protein. The D gene is left open where the match is weak. Some rows mark clone size as missing; the rest say once, few, many or name a class of expanded clone.

17 - - TRBJ1-1 TRBV15 TGTGCCACCAGCAGAGATTTAGGAGGGGTAGGGTTCACTGAAGCTTTCTTT CATSRDLGGVGFTEAFF
16 TRBD1 - TRBJ1-5 TRBV6-1 TGTGCCAGCAGTGTCCAACAGGGGTCCAGCAATCAGCCCCAGCATTTT CASSVQQGSSNQPQHF
16 TRBD2 few TRBJ2-1 TRBV7-2 TGTGCCAGCAGCTCCACCGGGACTAGCGGAAACAATGAGCAGTTCTTC CASSSTGTSGNNEQFF
18 TRBD1 - TRBJ2-3 TRBV14 TGTGCCAGCAGCCAAGCCAGGACAGGATCTTTAACTACAGATACGCAGTATTTT CASSQARTGSLTTDTQYF
15 TRBD1 - TRBJ1-1 TRBV7-2 TGTGCCAGCAGCCCCCAACAGGGGACGAACACTGAAGCTTTCTTT CASSPQQGTNTEAFF
12 - few TRBJ2-1 TRBV2 TGTGCCAGCAGGCGTGCTTCGACAGAGCAGTTCTTC CASRRASTEQFF
17 TRBD2 once TRBJ2-5 TRBV19 TGTGCCAGTAGTACCCCAGGGACTAGCGGCTACCGAGAGACCCAGTACTTC CASSTPGTSGYRETQYF
14 - - TRBJ2-7 TRBV19 TGTGCCAGTAGAAAGCGGGACAAGGCCTACGAGCAGTACTTC CASRKRDKAYEQYF
16 - - TRBJ2-6 TRBV9 TGTGCCAGCAGCCTTCCCAGGGGCGGAGGGGCCAACGTCCTGACTTTC CASSLPRGGGANVLTF
14 - - TRBJ2-7 TRBV30 TGTGCCTGGAGTCAGGGTAGGGTTGGGTACGAGCAGTACTTC CAWSQGRVGYEQYF
13 TRBD1 - TRBJ1-6 TRBV3-1/TRBV3-2 TGTGCCAGCAGCCGAACAGGGGTATCACCCCTCCACTTT CASSRTGVSPLHF
14 TRBD2 - TRBJ2-1 TRBV9 TGTGCCAGCAGCCCTTTAGCGGGAGACAATGAGCAGTTCTTC CASSPLAGDNEQFF
15 - - TRBJ1-2 TRBV9 TGTGCCAGCAGCGTAGAAGACAGGCGATTCTATGGCTACACCTTC CASSVEDRRFYGYTF
17 - - TRBJ2-6 TRBV5-1 TGCGCCAGCAGCTTGGCCGACAGACACTCTGGGGCCAACGTCCTGACTTTC CASSLADRHSGANVLTF
16 TRBD1 - TRBJ1-5 TRBV6-5 TGTGCCAGCAGTTCCCTTGGGACAGGAGGATATCAGCCCCAGCATTTT CASSSLGTGGYQPQHF